One TCR beta chain is described in this entry. This table comes from immunoSEQ multiplex PCR, and its TCRdb copy is limited to in-frame clones, with some not included. The data contain under 300,000 clones, about nine tenths of them seen just once; the ten biggest clones take up 1.7%. The data were taken from a study of blood T cell repertoires in COVID-19. Looking at the study overall: T cells, B-cell-depleted T cells, or PBMCs provided the cDNA or gDNA that served as material.

Germline values: CDR1 MNHEY, CDR2 SVGEGT. Unmatched junction bases numbered 2, after V lost 1 base and J lost 5 bases. This CDR3 has 14 amino acids. This clonotype originated in a woman in her 40s who had recovered from COVID-19. The sequenced sample was PBMCs or T cells enriched from blood (not recorded which). The rearrangement joins TRBV6-2 or TRBV6-3 to TRBJ2-7, with 10 bases that match TRBD1. Written as DNA, the CDR3 is TGTGCCAGCAGTTACTGGGGACAGGGGCACGAGCAGTACTTC. This sequence encodes CASSYWGQGHEQYF.